Below, 6 T cell receptor beta chains from the same sample are listed, as sequenced in a study of cytomegalovirus exposure and HLA in healthy donors. Primers included in the PCR were 60 Vbeta and 13 Jbeta primers. The assay was immunoSEQ multiplex PCR, and TCRdb's table has in-frame clones only and misses some. The sample holds approximately 92,000 clones; around 85% are singletons and the top ten take roughly 1.1%. Sample: PBMCs. All receptors derive from a girl aged 2 to 9 in good health and CMV-seropositive.

The V call is TRBV27, the J call TRBJ2-7; 7 bases are a match to TRBD2. Germline CDR1 reads MNHEY; CDR2 reads SMNVEV (reference sequence). CDR3 length: 16 residues. J gave up 2 bases and V 0 bases, and 7 bases lay outside the gene matches. CDR3 DNA sequence: TGTGCCAGCAGTTTATCGTCGGGGGGTCACACCTACGAGCAGTACTTC. It yields the protein CASSLSSGGHTYEQYF.

This chain uses TRBV30 with TRBJ1-5; D is unclear. Germline loops: CDR1 GTSNPN, CDR2 SVGIG (reference sequence). V was cut by 1 base and J by 0 bases, with 7 bases left in between. CDR3 length: 14 residues. The CDR3 sequence: CAWSGGLSNQPQHF. Written as DNA, the CDR3 is TGTGCCTGGAGTGGTGGCCTTAGCAATCAGCCCCAGCATTTT.

This chain joins TRBV29-1 and TRBJ1-1; D is uncertain. With 5 bases removed from V and 1 base from J, the gap between germline ends came to 8 bases. Germline CDR1 and CDR2: SQVTM and ANQGSEA. The CDR3 extends over 12 amino acids. CDR3 bases: TGCAGCGTTTCCGTACAGAACACTGAAGCTTTCTTT. Protein: CSVSVQNTEAFF.

This clone was seen a single time. The rearrangement links TRBV6-5 to TRBJ2-7, with no clear D. The CDR3 loop spans 12 amino acids. Trimming took 4 bases from V and 0 from J, leaving 4 bases between them. Germline CDR1 is MNHEY and CDR2 is SVGAGI. CDR3 residues: CASSSISYEQYF. CDR3 DNA sequence: TGTGCCAGCAGTTCCATCTCCTACGAGCAGTACTTC.

In its sample, this clone was seen a few times. The chain uses TRBV6-1 and TRBJ1-1, with D unclear. V was shortened by 5 bases and J by 3 bases, with 10 bases between the two germline ends. Germline V gene data show CDR1 as MNHNS and CDR2 as SASEGT. This CDR3 comprises 13 residues. CDR3 DNA sequence: TGTGCCAGCAGTCCCCTTTCGTACACTGAAGCTTTCTTT. Translation gives CASSPLSYTEAFF.

The chain links TRBV19 to TRBJ1-5, with a tentative D call TRBD1 (5 bases). The germline V gene has CDR1 LNHDA and CDR2 SQIVND (reference sequence). Deletions cut 3 bases from V and 4 bases from J, with 16 bases between. The CDR3 sequence is 16 residues long. The CDR3 loop reads CASSIMGQRRNQPQHF. CDR3 sequence (DNA): TGTGCCAGTAGTATTATGGGGCAGCGAAGAAATCAGCCCCAGCATTTT.